Each of the 18 T cell receptor beta chains below was sequenced from the same sample in a study of response to subunit inactivated influenza vaccine. TCRdb fed the RT-PCR reads into MiXCR, producing one record per CDR3 protein. Of some 500,000 distinct CDR3 sequences listed, over 10% are singletons. The sample in question was PBMCs from blood, obtained about 40 days after vaccination. The receptors originated from a man in his fifties who received an inactivated influenza vaccine.

V usage is TRBV15 and J usage is TRBJ1-1; D ambiguous. Germline values: CDR1 LNHNV, CDR2 YYDKDF (reference sequence). CDR3 length equals 14 residues. V lost 0 bases, J lost 4 bases, and 9 bases lay in between. Here the CDR3 reads CATSRDGRGTEAFF. DNA for the CDR3: TGTGCCACCAGCAGAGATGGGCGGGGCACTGAAGCTTTCTTT. Full variable domain (missing parts from reference TRBV15 and TRBJ1-1): DAMVIQNPRYQVTQFGKPVTLSCSQTLNHNVMYWYQQKSSQAPKLLFHYYDKDFNNEADTPDNFQSRRPNTSFCFLDIRSPGLGDTAMYLCATSRDGRGTEAFFGQGTRLTVV.

The chain is built from TRBV7-9 and TRBJ2-7, with unresolved D. CDR1 is SEHNR and CDR2 is FQNEAQ in the germline V gene (reference sequence). V lost 3 bases and J 3 bases, leaving 9 bases between the germline ends. CDR3 length: 13 residues. CDR3 region: CASSFYGLYEQYF. The DNA for the CDR3 is TGTGCCAGCAGCTTTTACGGGCTCTACGAGCAGTACTTC. Variable domain in full (rest from reference TRBV7-9 and TRBJ2-7): DTGVSQNPRHKITKRGQNVTFRCDPISEHNRLYWYRQTLGQGPEFLTYFQNEAQLEKSRLLSDRFSAERPKGSFSTLEIQRTEQGDSAMYLCASSFYGLYEQYFGPGTRLTVT.

Notes on this clonotype: Germline is not matched at one junction end, which may reflect a read error. The gene calls are TRBV20-1 and TRBJ2-1, with 7 positions matching TRBD2. Germline CDR1 reads DFQATT; CDR2 reads SNEGSKA (reference sequence). The CDR3 extends over 16 amino acids. This CDR3 is CCARDGLTRGGNEQFF. The CDR3 DNA reads TGCTGTGCTAGAGATGGACTAACTAGGGGAGGGAATGAGCAGTTCTTC.

This clonotype has only a few counts. V gene TRBV7-2 combines with J gene TRBJ2-7; 9 positions match TRBD2. Germline V CDR1 and CDR2: SGHTA, FQGNSA. Trimming at V came to 1 base and at J to 9 bases, leaving 10 bases not matched to a gene. The CDR3 is 15 amino acids. The CDR3 nucleotides are TGTGCCAGCAGCTTAGGTGGTAGCGGGAGCGGAGTGCAGTACTTC. It yields the protein CASSLGGSGSGVQYF.

This clonotype was seen ten or more times. The chain is built from TRBV7-9 and TRBJ1-1, with 8 bases lining up with TRBD1. The V gene end was trimmed by 4 bases and the J gene end by 0 bases; junction bases not matched to a gene: 1. The CDR3 runs 14 residues. Germline V gene sequence: CDR1 SEHNR, CDR2 FQNEAQ (reference sequence). CDR3 nucleotides: TGTGCCAGCAGCTGGGGACAGGTGAACACTGAAGCTTTCTTT. Its translation: CASSWGQVNTEAFF. The variable domain in full, completed from reference TRBV7-9 and TRBJ1-1, reads DTGVSQNPRHKITKRGQNVTFRCDPISEHNRLYWYRQTLGQGPEFLTYFQNEAQLEKSRLLSDRFSAERPKGSFSTLEIQRTEQGDSAMYLCASSWGQVNTEAFFGQGTRLTVV.

In its sample, this clonotype was seen many times. The chain links TRBV28 to TRBJ2-4, with D unresolved. The V and J ends lost 5 bases and 5 bases respectively, with 4 bases between them. The CDR3 runs 11 residues. The germline gives CDR1 MDHEN, CDR2 SYDVKM. This CDR3 is CASSSENIQYF. The DNA of the CDR3 is TGTGCCAGCAGTAGCGAAAACATTCAGTACTTC.

V gene TRBV5-1 combines with J gene TRBJ1-6, with a possible D match to TRBD1 (5 bases). The CDR3 loop spans 13 amino acids. Trimming took off 0 bases at V and 9 bases at J, with 7 bases between the two ends. CDR1 is SGHRS and CDR2 is YFSETQ in the germline V gene. The CDR3 DNA is TGCGCCAGCAGCTTGGTGGGGCGTTCACCCCTCCACTTT. Translation gives CASSLVGRSPLHF.

This clonotype was counted only a few times. J is TRBJ2-7 and V is TRBV9, with D perhaps matching TRBD1 or TRBD2 (5 bases each). CDR1 is SGDLS and CDR2 is YYNGEE in the germline V gene. This CDR3 region has 14 residues. V was clipped by 0 bases and J by 3 bases, with 10 bases between them. The CDR3 DNA sequence: TGTGCCAGCAGCGTAGGGCAGGGAGTCTACGAGCAGTACTTC. This sequence encodes CASSVGQGVYEQYF.

This clonotype was found a few times. The rearrangement uses TRBV12-3 or TRBV12-4 and TRBJ1-2, with D unresolved. This CDR3 contains 14 residues. The V gene lost 3 bases and the J gene lost 1 base, with 9 bases spanning the gap. The CDR3 region is CASSLPSINYGYTF. The DNA for the CDR3 is TGTGCCAGCAGTTTGCCCTCAATTAACTATGGCTACACCTTC.

The rearrangement joins TRBV5-6 to TRBJ2-1; D call uncertain. The CDR3 is made up of 14 amino acids. Per the germline V gene, CDR1 is SGHDT and CDR2 is YYEEEE. Trimming left V 1 base short and J 4 bases short, with 9 bases between. The CDR3 DNA reads TGTGCCAGCAGCTTGCTCAGAGGATACAATGAGCAGTTCTTC. Translation: CASSLLRGYNEQFF.

This chain links TRBV27 with TRBJ2-5; 11 bases are shared with TRBD2. Trimming took 10 bases from V and 1 from J; bases not matched to a gene: 14. The CDR3 extends over 17 amino acids. Germline CDR1 is MNHEY and CDR2 is SMNVEV (reference sequence). The CDR3, as DNA: TGTGCCACCCAACGACTAGCGGGACTTATTTTCCAAGAGACCCAGTACTTC. Its translation is CATQRLAGLIFQETQYF.

This clonotype came up a few times. This rearrangement joins TRBV29-1 to TRBJ1-1; 8 nucleotides line up with TRBD1. Germline CDR1 SQVTM, CDR2 ANQGSEA. The V gene end was trimmed by 7 bases and the J gene end by 4 bases; junction bases not matched to a gene: 5. This CDR3 has 12 residues. CDR3 sequence (DNA): TGCAGCGGACAGGGGCTAGGCACTGAAGCTTTCTTT. This gives the protein CSGQGLGTEAFF.

V gene TRBV7-6 combines with J gene TRBJ2-3, with TRBD2 matching 7 bases. Germline CDR1 is SGHVS and CDR2 is FNYEAQ. CDR3 length equals 17 residues. Trimming removed 3 bases from V and 2 bases from J; junction bases left unmatched: 11. CDR3 sequence (DNA): TGTGCCAGCAGCTTTGGAAAAGCGGGGAGGTTCACAGATACGCAGTATTTT. Translation gives CASSFGKAGRFTDTQYF.

V gene TRBV10-3 combines with J gene TRBJ2-2, with 15 bases aligning to TRBD2. CDR3 size: 16 residues. The germline gives CDR1 ENHRY, CDR2 SYGVKD. The V gene end was trimmed by 5 bases and the J gene end by 5 bases; junction bases not matched to a gene: 3. The CDR3, as DNA: TGTGCCATCAGTCGGACTAGCGGGGGGGCGACCGGGGAGCTGTTTTTT. This sequence encodes CAISRTSGGATGELFF.

This clonotype showed up just a few times. The V and J genes are TRBV7-2 and TRBJ2-7; D is perhaps TRBD1 (5 bases). Germline CDR1 SGHTA, CDR2 FQGNSA. This CDR3 has 14 amino acids. V was shortened by 7 bases and J by 0 bases, with 13 bases between the two germline ends. DNA for the CDR3: TGTGCCAGCAAAAAGGGGCAGGTCTCCTACGAGCAGTACTTC. This gives the protein CASKKGQVSYEQYF.

This clonotype turned up a few times. The V gene is TRBV7-9, the J gene TRBJ1-1, with 8 nucleotides matching TRBD1. This CDR3 has 17 amino acids. V lost 5 bases, J lost 0 bases, and 11 bases stayed unmatched. Germline CDR1 SEHNR, CDR2 FQNEAQ (reference sequence). The CDR3 bases are TGTGCCAGCAGCACCCGGACAGGGAGGGCCATGAACACTGAAGCTTTCTTT. Translation: CASSTRTGRAMNTEAFF.

The rearrangement uses TRBV30 and TRBJ2-7; 7 nucleotides match TRBD1. In germline, CDR1 is GTSNPN, CDR2 SVGIG (reference sequence). The V segment lost 3 bases and the J segment 6 bases; nucleotides outside the gene matches: 8. CDR3 length: 13 residues. CDR3 coding DNA: TGTGCCTGGAGCAGTACAGGGGATGGCGAGCAGTACTTC. It is translated as CAWSSTGDGEQYF.

As DNA, the CDR3 is TGTGCCAGCAGTTTATCACCGGGAGGCTACGAGCAGTACTTC. This encodes CASSLSPGGYEQYF. V usage is TRBV27 and J usage is TRBJ2-7, with 7 bases aligning to TRBD2. Germline CDR1 is MNHEY and CDR2 is SMNVEV (reference sequence). This CDR3 is 14 amino acids long. V lost 0 bases to trimming and J lost 3 bases; unmatched junction nucleotides: 2.